This T cell receptor beta chain was sequenced for a study of vaccination and CD4 T cells after COVID-19. Time point noted: late sampling 161 to 241 days after vaccination in a few convalescent patients. The treatment here: approximately 9-day PBMC culture with coronavirus spike peptide pools or control peptides (ViraFEST assay). Negative selection was the method that isolated CD4+ T cells after about ten days of culture. Germline V gives CDR1 DFQATT, CDR2 SNEGSKA (reference sequence). This CDR3 contains 15 residues. V was shortened by 0 bases and J by 5 bases, with 17 bases between the two germline ends. For this clonotype: Antigen specificity is unknown.

With the Oncomine TCR Beta short-read assay, DNA from cultured CD4+ T cells was sequenced. MiXCR, applied by TCRdb to the PCR reads, yields one record per CDR3 protein. Here the sample spans around 21,000 distinct CDR3 sequences, 40% to 50% being singletons. This TCR came from a human donor who had recovered from COVID-19. Sample: CD4+ T cells from blood, cultured in vitro, taken about 7 months after SARS-CoV-2 vaccination. J is TRBJ2-7 and V is TRBV20-1; D might be TRBD2 (6 bases). As DNA, the CDR3 is TGCAGTGCTAGAGATCCCGGGACCGGGGGTGACGAGCAGTACTTC. As protein: CSARDPGTGGDEQYF.